This TCR beta chain was captured by sequencing in a study of radiation and T cells in renal cell carcinoma. Overall study findings and caveats: Top tumor clonotypes rose in blood 2 weeks post-radiation, then contracted.

Time point denoted: blood 4 weeks post-SBRT, at nephrectomy. The treatment is: 15 Gy SBRT to primary tumor, nephrectomy 4 weeks later. Nephrectomy followed 15 Gy stereotactic body radiation by 4 weeks. Serial blood draws occurred at baseline and 2 and 4 weeks post-SBRT. Profiling relied on immunoSEQ multiplex PCR, and the TCRdb table lists in-frame clones only, not all of them. The profile covers roughly 45,000 clones, with about 82% appearing a single time and 25% to 35% taken by the ten largest. The trim removed 3 bases at V and 8 bases at J, leaving 7 bases unmatched. This CDR3 has 17 residues. Germline-derived CDR1 and CDR2 are LNHDA and SQIVND (reference sequence). As regards this clone: Its antigen is unidentified.

This TCR was sampled from a woman aged 70-85 years with renal cell carcinoma. V and J are TRBV19 and TRBJ2-1; TRBD2 matches at 16 bases. The sample was blood, taken from a patient whose treatment included radiotherapy and nephrectomy. The CDR3 DNA is TGTGCCAGTAGTATGGGACTAGCGGGAGGGCCGTGGGATGAGCAGTTCTTC. Translation gives CASSMGLAGGPWDEQFF.